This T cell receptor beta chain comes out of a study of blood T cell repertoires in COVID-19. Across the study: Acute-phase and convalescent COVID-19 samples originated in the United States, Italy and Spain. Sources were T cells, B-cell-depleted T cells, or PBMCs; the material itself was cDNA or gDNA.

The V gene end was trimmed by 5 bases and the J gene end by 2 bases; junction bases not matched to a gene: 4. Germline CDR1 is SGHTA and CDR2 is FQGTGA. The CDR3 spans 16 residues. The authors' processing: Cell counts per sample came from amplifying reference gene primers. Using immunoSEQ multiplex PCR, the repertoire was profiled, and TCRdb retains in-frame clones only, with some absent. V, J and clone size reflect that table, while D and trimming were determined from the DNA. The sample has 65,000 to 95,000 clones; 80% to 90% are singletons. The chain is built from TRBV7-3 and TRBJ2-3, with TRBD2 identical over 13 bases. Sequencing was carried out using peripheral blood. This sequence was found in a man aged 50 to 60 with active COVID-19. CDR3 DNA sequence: TGTGCCAGCAGCCACGGACTAGCGGGGGTCACAGATACGCAGTATTTT. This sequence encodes CASSHGLAGVTDTQYF.